Listed here are 14 T cell receptor beta chains from one sample, sequenced in a study of Graves' ophthalmopathy and Graves' hyperthyroidism. From RNA, the CDR3 regions of TCR beta chains were amplified and sequenced. Second-round multiplex PCR came after first-round RT-PCR with HTBI primers. Each CDR3 protein is one row after TCRdb ran MiXCR on the multiplex PCR reads. The profile covers over a million distinct CDR3 sequences, with about 40% appearing a single time and roughly 11% taken by the ten largest. Sequenced sample: peripheral blood or thyroid tissue (not recorded which). These receptors all come from an adult man with Graves' hyperthyroidism.

This clonotype occurred many times. V usage is TRBV13 and J usage is TRBJ2-5; 8 bases agree with TRBD2. V trimming: 5 bases; J trimming: 2 bases; junction bases outside the gene matches: 10. CDR3 length: 16 amino acids. Germline CDR1 PRHDT, CDR2 FYEKMQ (reference sequence). CDR3 nucleotides: TGTGCCAGCAGCGCCGGGATAGCGGGATGGCAAGAGACCCAGTACTTC. Translating it yields CASSAGIAGWQETQYF.

This clonotype was observed a few times. This chain uses TRBV29-1 with TRBJ1-2; a possible D gene is TRBD1 (6 bases). V was clipped by 7 bases and J by 0 bases, with 12 bases between them. This CDR3 is built from 13 residues. Germline loops: CDR1 SQVTM, CDR2 ANQGSEA. The CDR3 loop is CSARGEANYGYTF. CDR3 in DNA: TGCAGCGCGAGGGGGGAAGCTAACTATGGCTACACCTTC. Full variable domain (outside the CDR3, taken from reference TRBV29-1 and TRBJ1-2): SAVISQKPSRDICQRGTSLTIQCQVDSQVTMMFWYRQQPGQSLTLIATANQGSEATYESGFVIDKFPISRPNLTFSTLTVSNMSPEDSSIYLCSARGEANYGYTFGSGTRLTVV.

A note on this clonotype: A much larger clone sits a single nucleotide away, making a read error possible. V usage is TRBV5-1 and J usage is TRBJ1-2; D is unclear. The CDR3 loop spans 17 amino acids. V was cut by 4 bases and J by 3 bases, with 22 bases left in between. Germline lookup yields CDR1 SGHRS and CDR2 YFSETQ. The CDR3 sequence: CASSLVLNDVLDYGYTF. The CDR3 DNA reads TGCGCCAGCAGCCTGGTACTCAACGACGTGCTGGACTATGGCTACACCTTC.

V usage is TRBV20-1 and J usage is TRBJ2-1, with D perhaps being TRBD1 or TRBD2 (5 bases each). Deletions cut 3 bases from V and 5 bases from J, with 11 bases between. The CDR3 covers 13 residues. CDR1 and CDR2 from the germline V gene are DFQATT and SNEGSKA (reference sequence). In DNA form, the CDR3 reads TGCAGTGCTAGGGCCGGGACGCACAATGAGCAGTTCTTC. Translating gives CSARAGTHNEQFF.

This clonotype has a handful of counts. The DNA for the CDR3 is TGTGCCATCAGTGAAGGGCAGGACGAAGAGACCCAGTACTTC. It yields the protein CAISEGQDEETQYF. The chain employs TRBV10-3 and TRBJ2-5; D uncertain. Germline V lookup: CDR1 ENHRY, CDR2 SYGVKD. This CDR3 is 14 amino acids long. V gave up 3 bases and J gave up 3 bases, with 11 bases separating them.

The CDR3 region has the DNA TGTGCCAGCAGTCCGGCCGCAATGTCTAACTATGGCTACACCTTC. Residues: CASSPAAMSNYGYTF. The chain combines TRBV12-3 or TRBV12-4 with TRBJ1-2; D gene unclear. The CDR3 extends over 15 amino acids. V gave up 5 bases and J gave up 0 bases, with 13 bases separating them.

The DNA of the CDR3 is TGCGCCAGCAACGGGACAGGGGATATGAACACTGAAGCTTTCTTT. This codes for CASNGTGDMNTEAFF. The chain recombines TRBV10-1 with TRBJ1-1, with 10 positions matching TRBD1. V lost 7 bases and J lost 0; bases outside the gene matches: 5. CDR3 length: 15 amino acids. CDR1 and CDR2 from the germline V gene are WNHNN and SYGVQD (reference sequence).

This clonotype showed up many times. The chain couples TRBV5-1 to TRBJ2-2; the match to TRBD2 covers 9 bases. This CDR3 is 16 amino acids long. V lost 4 bases to trimming and J lost 1 base; unmatched junction nucleotides: 5. CDR1 and CDR2 (germline): SGHRS, YFSETQ. CDR3 region: CASSPSTSGNTGELFF. The CDR3 DNA reads as TGCGCCAGCAGCCCCTCGACTAGCGGGAACACCGGGGAGCTGTTTTTT.

This clonotype was recorded at least ten times. The chain recombines TRBV20-1 with TRBJ2-7; TRBD1 aligns across 9 bases. CDR1 and CDR2 from the germline V gene are DFQATT and SNEGSKA (reference sequence). This CDR3 is built from 15 residues. V was pared by 5 bases and J by 1 base, with 9 bases of the junction left unmatched. CDR3 amino acids: CSAGQGPALSYEQYF. The DNA for the CDR3 is TGCAGTGCTGGACAGGGGCCGGCCTTGTCCTACGAGCAGTACTTC.

The chain has TRBV20-1 and TRBJ2-4; D uncertain. The CDR3 extends over 14 amino acids. Germline-derived CDR1 and CDR2 are DFQATT and SNEGSKA (reference sequence). V lost 0 bases and J lost 4, with 10 bases in between. The CDR3 DNA reads TGCAGTGCTAGAGAATCCCTAAGGAAAAACATTCAGTACTTC. Translation gives CSARESLRKNIQYF.

Comments on this clonotype: A much bigger clone sits one base away, suggesting this may be a read error. The genes are TRBV2 and TRBJ2-2; D remains ambiguous. The V gene's germline CDR1 is SNHLY and CDR2 FYNNEI. V lost 3 bases and J 3 bases, leaving 14 bases between the germline ends. There are 16 residues in the CDR3. The CDR3 spells CASSEAGASDTGELFF. The CDR3 DNA is TGTGCCAGCAGTGAGGCAGGAGCCTCGGACACCGGGGAGCTGTTTTTT. The variable domain in full, with the rest retrieved from reference TRBV2 and TRBJ2-2, is EPEVTQTPSHQVTQMGQEVILRCVPISNHLYFYWYRQILGQKVEFLVSFYNNEISEKSEIFDDQFSVERPDGSNFTLKIRSTKLEDSAMYFCASSEAGASDTGELFFGEGSRLTVL.

The genes are TRBV6-5 and TRBJ2-7, with 7 bases matching TRBD2. Unmatched junction bases numbered 10, after V lost 6 bases and J lost 2 bases. The CDR3 consists of 15 residues. Looked up from germline, CDR1 is MNHEY and CDR2 is SVGAGI. The DNA for the CDR3 is TGTGCCAGCAGCCCCGGTACTAGCGAAACCTACGAGCAGTACTTC. Its translation is CASSPGTSETYEQYF.

This clonotype appeared many times. The chain uses TRBV10-2 and TRBJ2-7; 8 bases align to TRBD2. Germline lookup yields CDR1 WSHSY and CDR2 SAAADI. Unmatched junction bases numbered 4, after V lost 3 bases and J lost 3 bases. CDR3 length: 14 residues. CDR3 nucleotides: TGCGCCAGCAGTGACAGCGGGAGTGGCTACGAGCAGTACTTC. Amino acid sequence: CASSDSGSGYEQYF.

The chain couples TRBV29-1 to TRBJ2-7; the D is unclear. There are 13 residues in the CDR3. The V and J ends lost 5 bases and 0 bases respectively, with 11 bases between them. Germline values: CDR1 SQVTM, CDR2 ANQGSEA. The CDR3 DNA reads as TGCAGCGTTCATCTGGCAACCTCCTACGAGCAGTACTTC. Residues: CSVHLATSYEQYF.